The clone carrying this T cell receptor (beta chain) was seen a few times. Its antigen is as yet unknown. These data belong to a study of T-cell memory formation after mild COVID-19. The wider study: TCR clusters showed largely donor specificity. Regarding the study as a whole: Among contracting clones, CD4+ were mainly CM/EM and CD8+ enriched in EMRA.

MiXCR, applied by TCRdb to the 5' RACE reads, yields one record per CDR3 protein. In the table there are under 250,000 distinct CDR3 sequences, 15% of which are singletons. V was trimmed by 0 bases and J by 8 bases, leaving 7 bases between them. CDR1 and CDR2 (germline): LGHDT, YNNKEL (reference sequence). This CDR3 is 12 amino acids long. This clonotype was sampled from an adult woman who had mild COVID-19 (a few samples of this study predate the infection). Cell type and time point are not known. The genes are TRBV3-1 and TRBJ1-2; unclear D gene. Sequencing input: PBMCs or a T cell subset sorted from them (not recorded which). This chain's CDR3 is CASSQDYRGYTF. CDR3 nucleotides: TGTGCCAGCAGCCAAGATTATCGCGGCTACACCTTC.